Presented here are 32 T cell receptor beta chains from one specimen sequenced in a study of blood T cell repertoires in COVID-19. The data were produced by immunoSEQ multiplex PCR, yet TCRdb's version contains in-frame clones alone and is incomplete. This table has around 310,000 clones, about 91% appearing once. The sequenced sample consisted of peripheral blood. These receptors were taken from a woman between 55 and 75 years old with acute or convalescent COVID-19.

This rearrangement joins TRBV21-1 to TRBJ1-2; the table calls TRBD1, which could not be checked here. TRBV21-1 is noted as a pseudogene. The CDR3 loop spans 16 amino acids. The CDR3 here is CASSKEFRGLVYGYTF. Written as DNA, the CDR3 is TGTGCCAGCAGCAAAGAATTTAGGGGCTTAGTCTATGGCTACACCTTC.

The chain recombines TRBV6-5 with TRBJ1-4; 11 nucleotides match TRBD1. V lost 5 bases, J lost 7 bases, and 6 bases stayed unmatched. CDR3 length equals 15 residues. CDR1 and CDR2 (germline): MNHEY, SVGAGI. Here the CDR3 reads CASSNGQGAVEKLFF. CDR3 sequence (DNA): TGTGCCAGCAGTAACGGACAGGGGGCTGTTGAAAAACTGTTTTTT.

The gene calls are TRBV19 and TRBJ2-1; 7 bases agree with TRBD1. Germline V gene lookup returns CDR1 LNHDA and CDR2 SQIVND (reference sequence). V was clipped by 3 bases and J by 8 bases; unmatched bases: 7. The CDR3 runs to 14 residues. CDR3 in DNA: TGTGCCAGTAGTATGCAGAGAGGGGGCTATGAGCAGTTCTTC. Residues: CASSMQRGGYEQFF.

V is TRBV30 and J is TRBJ1-2, with 7 bases lining up with TRBD1. V was clipped by 5 bases and J by 7 bases; unmatched bases: 16. From germline, CDR1 is GTSNPN and CDR2 SVGIG (reference sequence). This CDR3 has 15 amino acids. Here the CDR3 reads CAWAHPTAPGGGYTF. The DNA for the CDR3 is TGTGCCTGGGCCCACCCGACAGCCCCAGGGGGTGGCTACACCTTC.

The chain couples TRBV28 to TRBJ2-3; TRBD2 agrees at 7 bases. This CDR3 is 16 amino acids long. Unmatched junction bases numbered 9, after V lost 4 bases and J lost 2 bases. CDR1 is MDHEN and CDR2 is SYDVKM in the germline V gene. The CDR3 DNA sequence: TGTGCCAGCAGTTATACAGGACTAGTCTTCACAGATACGCAGTATTTT. Translation: CASSYTGLVFTDTQYF.

This clone occurred once. The V and J genes are TRBV19 and TRBJ1-1; D ambiguous. The V and J ends lost 3 bases and 0 bases respectively, with 8 bases between them. Germline V lookup: CDR1 LNHDA, CDR2 SQIVND (reference sequence). CDR3 size: 14 residues. CDR3 loop: CASSIGDMNTEAFF. The CDR3 bases are TGTGCCAGTAGTATCGGTGACATGAACACTGAAGCTTTCTTT.

The chain joins TRBV7-3 to TRBJ2-1; TRBD2 aligns across 7 bases. CDR1 and CDR2 (germline): SGHTA, FQGTGA. V was clipped by 5 bases and J by 11 bases; unmatched bases: 6. This CDR3 has 12 residues. The CDR3 nucleotides are TGTGCCAGCAGCGACCGGGACTACCAGCAGTTCTTC. It translates to CASSDRDYQQFF.

This chain links TRBV9 with TRBJ1-1; possibly TRBD1 for D (5 bases). CDR3 length equals 17 residues. Germline V gives CDR1 SGDLS, CDR2 YYNGEE. V lost 2 bases to trimming and J lost 8 bases, with 25 bases between them. CDR3 nucleotide sequence: TGTGCCAGCAGCGTCGATCCGGGGGAGGGGTTCGCTGGAGAAGCTTTCTTT. It translates to CASSVDPGEGFAGEAFF.

The chain combines TRBV5-5 with TRBJ2-7; 13 bases align to TRBD2. The CDR3 totals 16 residues. J gave up 2 bases and V 3 bases, and 5 bases lay outside the gene matches. Germline loops: CDR1 SGHKS, CDR2 YYEKEE (reference sequence). The CDR3 is CASSSGLAGTTYEQYF. CDR3 coding DNA: TGTGCCAGCAGCTCGGGACTAGCGGGAACTACCTACGAGCAGTACTTC.

The chain carries TRBV2 and TRBJ2-1; 12 nucleotides agree with TRBD2. The CDR3 contains 15 residues. Germline assignment: CDR1 SNHLY and CDR2 FYNNEI. The V and J ends lost 6 bases and 4 bases, in that order; junction bases with no gene match: 4. As DNA, the CDR3 is TGTGCCAGCAGCCTGCTAGCGGGAGGGTACAATGAGCAGTTCTTC. Its protein product is CASSLLAGGYNEQFF.

The chain combines TRBV18 with TRBJ2-7, with TRBD2 matching 8 bases. Trimming at V came to 3 bases and at J to 10 bases, leaving 14 bases not matched to a gene. The CDR3 has 15 residues. CDR1 and CDR2 from the germline V gene are KGHSH and LQKENI. The CDR3 loop reads CASSPTSASGPIQYF. The CDR3 nucleotides read TGTGCCAGCTCACCTACCTCCGCTAGCGGGCCCATACAGTACTTC.

This chain joins TRBV29-1 and TRBJ1-4; TRBD1 matches at 7 bases. The CDR3 is 13 amino acids. J was trimmed by 7 bases and V by 4 bases; bases with no gene match: 6. CDR1 is SQVTM, CDR2 ANQGSEA, per germline. The CDR3 DNA follows: TGCAGCGTTGGCGAAGGGGGCGTTGAAAAACTGTTTTTT. Translated, it gives CSVGEGGVEKLFF.

The chain couples TRBV19 to TRBJ2-7, with D perhaps TRBD2 (5 bases). The CDR3 extends over 13 amino acids. V lost 5 bases to trimming and J lost 3 bases, with 11 bases between them. The V gene's germline CDR1 is LNHDA and CDR2 SQIVND (reference sequence). The CDR3, as DNA: TGTGCCAGTAGTCGGACGGACTTCTACGAGCAGTACTTC. This codes for CASSRTDFYEQYF.

This chain joins TRBV3-1 (or the pseudogene TRBV3-2) and TRBJ1-4; D is possibly TRBD1 (5 bases). V dropped 6 bases and J dropped 8 bases, with 19 bases sitting between them. From germline, CDR1 is LGHDT and CDR2 YNNKEL (reference sequence). CDR3 length: 15 residues. The CDR3 sequence: CASSLRGGTGEKLFF. The CDR3 nucleotides read TGTGCCAGCAGTCTCCGGGGAGGGACTGGGGAAAAACTGTTTTTT.

The genes are TRBV5-5 and TRBJ2-7; D perhaps matches TRBD2 (5 bases). The V and J ends lost 0 bases and 0 bases respectively, with 16 bases between them. The CDR3 is made up of 17 amino acids. Germline CDR1 reads SGHKS; CDR2 reads YYEKEE (reference sequence). DNA for the CDR3: TGTGCCAGCAGCTTGGAGCGGAGGAGGTACCCCTCCTACGAGCAGTACTTC. Encoded protein: CASSLERRRYPSYEQYF.

This chain joins TRBV3-1 (or the pseudogene TRBV3-2) and TRBJ2-3; 9 nucleotides agree with TRBD1. The CDR3 is made up of 16 amino acids. After removal of 5 bases from V and 1 base from J, the junction contained 7 bases not matched to a gene. The germline V gene has CDR1 LGHDT and CDR2 YNNKEL (reference sequence). CDR3 coding DNA: TGTGCCAGCAGCTCCCACAGGGGGCGAGGCACAGATACGCAGTATTTT. Protein sequence: CASSSHRGRGTDTQYF.

This sequence joins TRBV3-1 (or the pseudogene TRBV3-2) and TRBJ1-1; D may be TRBD1 (6 bases). The V end was cut by 4 bases, the J end by 3 bases, with 15 bases between. Germline V gene sequence: CDR1 LGHDT, CDR2 YNNKEL (reference sequence). This CDR3 comprises 15 residues. The DNA of the CDR3 is TGTGCCAGCAGCCCGATCAGGGGCGGAGACACTGAAGCTTTCTTT. This translates into CASSPIRGGDTEAFF.

This rearrangement joins TRBV27 to TRBJ2-2; TRBD1 matches at 7 bases. From germline, CDR1 is MNHEY and CDR2 SMNVEV (reference sequence). The CDR3 extends over 15 amino acids. The V and J ends lost 5 bases and 5 bases, in that order; junction bases with no gene match: 8. In DNA, the CDR3 is TGTGCCAGCAGTCTGTCGACAGGGCTAACCGGGGAGCTGTTTTTT. Translation: CASSLSTGLTGELFF.

About this clone: The sample holds other DNA sequences that translate to the same CDR3. V is TRBV5-1 and J is TRBJ2-7; weak D call: TRBD1 (6 bases). Germline values: CDR1 SGHRS, CDR2 YFSETQ. Deletions cut 4 bases from V and 3 bases from J, with 8 bases between. The CDR3 totals 12 residues. CDR3 sequence (DNA): TGCGCCAGCAGCCCACAGGGCTACGAGCAGTACTTC. As protein: CASSPQGYEQYF.

The chain joins TRBV15 to TRBJ2-5, with 8 bases matching TRBD2. Germline assignment: CDR1 LNHNV and CDR2 YYDKDF (reference sequence). V gave up 0 bases and J gave up 5 bases; unmatched junction bases: 5. There are 15 residues in the CDR3. For the CDR3, the DNA is TGTGCCACCAGCAGAGATAGGCTAGCGGGTGAGACCCAGTACTTC. This codes for CATSRDRLAGETQYF.

This rearrangement joins TRBV27 to TRBJ2-5; D might be TRBD1 (6 bases). There are 17 residues in the CDR3. The germline V gene encodes CDR1 MNHEY and CDR2 SMNVEV (reference sequence). V was cut by 5 bases and J by 4 bases, with 23 bases left in between. The CDR3 DNA follows: TGTGCCAGCAGTCCGATCTCATTTAGGGGGACCGGAGAGACCCAGTACTTC. Residues: CASSPISFRGTGETQYF.

This clone was detected once. The chain's CDR3 is CASSPGQGIAKNIQYF. CDR3 DNA: TGTGCCAGCAGCCCAGGACAGGGAATAGCCAAAAACATTCAGTACTTC. The rearrangement links TRBV7-2 to TRBJ2-4, with TRBD1 matching over 8 bases. V shed 5 bases and J 0 bases; nucleotides not matched to a gene: 6. The CDR3 is made up of 16 amino acids. CDR1 and CDR2 from the germline V gene are SGHTA and FQGNSA. The full variable domain, completed using reference TRBV7-2 and TRBJ2-4, is GAGVSQSPSNKVTEKGKDVELRCDPISGHTALYWYRQSLGQGLEFLIYFQGNSAPDKSGLPSDRFSAERTGGSVSTLTIQRTQQEDSAVYLCASSPGQGIAKNIQYFGAGTRLSVL.

This clone was counted only a few times. Here the CDR3 reads CASRGTVGEQYF. CDR3 nucleotide sequence: TGTGCCAGCAGGGGGACAGTCGGCGAGCAGTACTTC. The gene calls are TRBV28 and TRBJ2-7; 7 bases map to TRBD1. The V gene's germline CDR1 is MDHEN and CDR2 SYDVKM. CDR3 size: 12 residues. V shed 6 bases, J shed 6 bases, and the junction held 5 bases outside the gene matches.

V usage is TRBV27 and J usage is TRBJ1-5, with D perhaps matching TRBD1 (6 bases). There are 15 residues in the CDR3. The V and J ends lost 5 bases and 7 bases respectively, with 18 bases between them. In germline, CDR1 is MNHEY, CDR2 SMNVEV (reference sequence). This CDR3 is CASSPRLQGGQPQHF. CDR3 DNA: TGTGCCAGCAGTCCCCGGTTACAGGGTGGCCAGCCCCAGCATTTT.

This rearrangement joins TRBV5-1 to TRBJ1-1, with TRBD1 matching 7 bases. Germline CDR1 and CDR2: SGHRS and YFSETQ. Losses at the gene ends were 0 bases for V and 1 base for J; bases not matched to a gene: 0. The CDR3 runs 14 residues. The CDR3 reads CASSLEGANTEAFF. CDR3 coding DNA: TGCGCCAGCAGCTTGGAGGGGGCGAACACTGAAGCTTTCTTT.

The V and J genes are TRBV11-2 and TRBJ1-1; D gene ambiguous. The CDR3 consists of 14 residues. V was cut by 5 bases and J by 1 base, with 11 bases left in between. Germline V gene lookup returns CDR1 SGHAT and CDR2 FQNNGV. The CDR3 region is CASSLKEGNTEAFF. The CDR3 DNA follows: TGTGCCAGCAGCCTCAAGGAGGGGAACACTGAAGCTTTCTTT.

Only one count was recorded for this clone. The V gene is TRBV10-2, the J gene TRBJ1-2; 9 bases map to TRBD1. The CDR3 loop spans 13 amino acids. CDR1 is WSHSY and CDR2 is SAAADI in the germline V gene. The V and J ends lost 4 bases and 8 bases, in that order; junction bases with no gene match: 5. CDR3 DNA sequence: TGCGCCAGCAGTGGGGACAGGGCAAGGGGCTACACCTTC. Its translation: CASSGDRARGYTF.

V and J are TRBV10-2 and TRBJ2-7; 7 nucleotides line up with TRBD1. Losses at the gene ends were 7 bases for V and 2 bases for J; bases not matched to a gene: 5. Germline V lookup: CDR1 WSHSY, CDR2 SAAADI. There are 13 residues in the CDR3. The CDR3 here is CASTRQGPYEQYF. DNA of the CDR3: TGCGCCAGCACCAGACAGGGACCCTACGAGCAGTACTTC.

This sequence joins TRBV14 and TRBJ2-1; 8 bases fit TRBD1. V lost 4 bases, J lost 8 bases, and 10 bases stayed unmatched. The CDR3 loop spans 15 amino acids. Germline V gene data show CDR1 as SGHDN and CDR2 as FVKESK. The CDR3 here is CASSPGAGGWYEQFF. DNA for the CDR3: TGTGCCAGCAGCCCCGGGGCAGGGGGCTGGTATGAGCAGTTCTTC.

The chain employs TRBV25-1 and TRBJ1-3; D not resolved. This CDR3 is 16 amino acids long. From germline, CDR1 is MGHDK and CDR2 SYGVNS. Trimming removed 4 bases at V and 0 bases at J, with 13 bases between. This CDR3 reads CASSGTGGSSGNTIYF. DNA of the CDR3: TGTGCCAGCAGTGGTACGGGTGGGAGCTCTGGAAACACCATATATTTT. Full variable domain (remainder filled in from reference TRBV25-1 and TRBJ1-3): EADIYQTPRYLVIGTGKKITLECSQTMGHDKMYWYQQDPGMELHLIHYSYGVNSTEKGDLSSESTVSRIRTEHFPLTLESARPSHTSQYLCASSGTGGSSGNTIYFGEGSWLTVV.

V and J are TRBV5-1 and TRBJ2-6; 8 positions match TRBD1. CDR1 and CDR2 from the germline V gene are SGHRS and YFSETQ. This CDR3 contains 19 residues. After removal of 4 bases from V and 3 bases from J, the junction contained 15 bases not matched to a gene. The CDR3 DNA reads as TGCGCCAGCAGCCCTTTACGAAGGCAGGGGGCCGGTGGGGCCAACGTCCTGACTTTC. It codes for CASSPLRRQGAGGANVLTF.

The rearrangement links TRBV3-1 (or the pseudogene TRBV3-2) to TRBJ1-5; TRBD1 might be the D (5 bases). The germline gives CDR1 LGHDT, CDR2 YNNKEL (reference sequence). The length of the CDR3 is 14 residues. V was cut by 0 bases and J by 5 bases, with 8 bases left in between. The CDR3 loop is CASSQDGRDQPQHF. DNA of the CDR3: TGTGCCAGCAGCCAAGATGGCAGGGATCAGCCCCAGCATTTT.